This passage covers 30 T cell receptor beta chains from one sample sequenced in a study of cytotoxic CD8 clonotypes in ibrutinib-treated CLL. The assay was immunoSEQ multiplex PCR, and TCRdb's table has in-frame clones only and misses some. This sample has about 72,000 clones, with 68% found just once. The sample here was PBMCs, taken after 12 months of ibrutinib treatment. These receptors came from a human donor with chronic lymphocytic leukemia.

The V and J genes are TRBV4-3 and TRBJ1-3, with a tentative D call TRBD1 (6 bases). Germline CDR1 reads LGHNA; CDR2 reads YSLEER. V was shortened by 0 bases and J by 0 bases, with 15 bases between the two germline ends. The CDR3 sequence is 18 residues long. This chain's CDR3 is CASSQDRRGSLSGNTIYF. Written as DNA, the CDR3 is TGCGCCAGCAGCCAAGATCGGAGGGGGTCCCTCTCTGGAAACACCATATATTTT.

The chain joins TRBV7-2 to TRBJ1-4; D is unclear. The V and J ends lost 2 bases and 5 bases respectively, with 9 bases between them. This CDR3 spans 14 amino acids. Per the germline V gene, CDR1 is SGHTA and CDR2 is FQGNSA. The CDR3 loop is CASSLWLQNEKLFF. CDR3 DNA sequence: TGTGCCAGCAGCTTATGGCTTCAGAATGAAAAACTGTTTTTT. Full variable domain (outside the CDR3, taken from reference TRBV7-2 and TRBJ1-4): GAGVSQSPSNKVTEKGKDVELRCDPISGHTALYWYRQSLGQGLEFLIYFQGNSAPDKSGLPSDRFSAERTGGSVSTLTIQRTQQEDSAVYLCASSLWLQNEKLFFGSGTQLSVL.

The chain links TRBV5-1 to TRBJ2-1; 8 positions agree with TRBD1. This CDR3 has 15 residues. After removal of 3 bases from V and 6 bases from J, the junction contained 8 bases not matched to a gene. Germline values: CDR1 SGHRS, CDR2 YFSETQ. CDR3 residues: CASSSRTGWGNEQFF. CDR3 DNA: TGCGCCAGCAGCTCCAGGACAGGGTGGGGCAATGAGCAGTTCTTC.

This clone occurred a few times. J is TRBJ2-1 and V is TRBV28, with TRBD1 matching over 12 bases. The germline CDR1 and CDR2 sequences are MDHEN and SYDVKM. This CDR3 is built from 14 residues. J was trimmed by 7 bases and V by 8 bases; bases with no gene match: 6. The DNA for the CDR3 is TGTGCCAGCTCCCGGGACAGGGGGCGGAATGAGCAGTTCTTC. Protein sequence: CASSRDRGRNEQFF.

CDR3 sequence (DNA): TGCGCCGGCGAATCCGCGGGGAACACTGAAGCTTTCTTT. The encoded protein is CAGESAGNTEAFF. This sequence joins TRBV10-1 and TRBJ1-1; D unresolved. V lost 11 bases to trimming and J lost 1 base, with 14 bases between them. The CDR3 has 13 residues. Per germline, CDR1 WNHNN and CDR2 SYGVQD (reference sequence).

The V gene is TRBV19, the J gene TRBJ1-1; D is ambiguous. The CDR3 loop spans 11 amino acids. Germline CDR1 reads LNHDA; CDR2 reads SQIVND (reference sequence). Deletions cut 3 bases from V and 5 bases from J, with 4 bases between. The CDR3: CASSILTEAFF. For the CDR3, the DNA is TGTGCCAGTAGTATTCTTACTGAAGCTTTCTTT. Based on the CDR3 plus reference TRBV19 and TRBJ1-1, the full variable domain is DGGITQSPKYLFRKEGQNVTLSCEQNLNHDAMYWYRQDPGQGLRLIYYSQIVNDFQKGDIAEGYSVSREKKESFPLTVTSAQKNPTAFYLCASSILTEAFFGQGTRLTVV.

The rearrangement links TRBV7-9 to TRBJ2-7; 8 bases are shared with TRBD1. The CDR3 consists of 14 residues. J gave up 6 bases and V 5 bases, and 9 bases lay outside the gene matches. In germline, CDR1 is SEHNR, CDR2 FQNEAQ (reference sequence). The CDR3 coding sequence is TGTGCCAGCAGCCCCCGACAGGGGAGTAGCGAGCAGTACTTC. Its protein is CASSPRQGSSEQYF. The variable domain in full, with the rest retrieved from reference TRBV7-9 and TRBJ2-7, is DTGVSQNPRHKITKRGQNVTFRCDPISEHNRLYWYRQTLGQGPEFLTYFQNEAQLEKSRLLSDRFSAERPKGSFSTLEIQRTEQGDSAMYLCASSPRQGSSEQYFGPGTRLTVT.

This clone was counted between two and nine times. The chain links TRBV7-9 to TRBJ2-1; D is uncertain. The CDR3 loop spans 19 amino acids. The germline gives CDR1 SEHNR, CDR2 FQNEAQ (reference sequence). The V gene lost 5 bases and the J gene lost 0 bases, with 23 bases spanning the gap. The CDR3 here is CASSAPKGHTPISYNEQFF. Written as DNA, the CDR3 is TGTGCCAGCAGCGCTCCAAAAGGCCATACCCCCATCTCCTACAATGAGCAGTTCTTC.

V and J are TRBV5-1 and TRBJ2-5; D unclear. The V and J ends lost 0 bases and 2 bases respectively, with 5 bases between them. Germline CDR1 and CDR2: SGHRS and YFSETQ. This CDR3 region has 13 residues. As DNA, the CDR3 is TGCGCCAGCAGCTTGGGTCAACAAGAGACCCAGTACTTC. Translation gives CASSLGQQETQYF.

This sequence joins TRBV5-6 and TRBJ1-5, with D hard to call. The CDR3 length is 12 residues. Trimming pared 2 bases from V and 2 bases from J, leaving 2 bases between. The V gene's germline CDR1 is SGHDT and CDR2 YYEEEE. The DNA for the CDR3 is TGTGCCAGCAGCTTTGGCAATCAGCCCCAGCATTTT. Amino acid sequence: CASSFGNQPQHF.

The CDR3 is CASSSPGTGAYEQYF. The CDR3 DNA follows: TGTGCCAGCAGCAGCCCCGGGACAGGGGCCTACGAGCAGTACTTC. The chain carries TRBV21-1 and TRBJ2-7; the table names TRBD1, a call not compared with the DNA. TRBV21-1 is a pseudogene. The CDR3 spans 15 residues.

The CDR3 region is CASRQSSYNEQFF. The CDR3, as DNA: TGTGCCAGTCGACAAAGCTCCTACAATGAGCAGTTCTTC. The genes are TRBV16 and TRBJ2-1; D remains unclear. The V end was cut by 9 bases, the J end by 0 bases, with 9 bases between. CDR1 and CDR2 from the germline V gene are KGHSY and FQNENV. There are 13 residues in the CDR3.

The V call is TRBV5-4, the J call TRBJ1-1; D is unresolved. Germline CDR1 and CDR2: SGHNT and YYREEE (reference sequence). Trimming removed 4 bases at V and 1 base at J, with 8 bases between. There are 13 residues in the CDR3. The CDR3 DNA reads as TGTGCCAGCAGCCTCCACGAGAACACTGAAGCTTTCTTT. This sequence encodes CASSLHENTEAFF.

The chain combines TRBV19 with TRBJ2-7; D call uncertain. The germline CDR1 and CDR2 sequences are LNHDA and SQIVND (reference sequence). The CDR3 has 13 amino acids. V gave up 3 bases and J gave up 0 bases, with 6 bases separating them. The DNA for the CDR3 is TGTGCCAGTAGTATTGGGTCCTCCTACGAGCAGTACTTC. Protein sequence: CASSIGSSYEQYF.

The J gene is TRBJ2-7, the V gene TRBV18; D gene uncertain. This CDR3 is 13 amino acids long. The germline gives CDR1 KGHSH, CDR2 LQKENI. The germline V and J ends were trimmed by 5 bases and 0 bases, with 8 bases remaining between them. The CDR3 sequence is CASSSDDSYEQYF. The DNA of the CDR3 is TGTGCCAGCTCATCCGACGACTCCTACGAGCAGTACTTC. Full variable domain (missing parts from reference TRBV18 and TRBJ2-7): NAGVMQNPRHLVRRRGQEARLRCSPMKGHSHVYWYRQLPEEGLKFMVYLQKENIIDESGMPKERFSAEFPKEGPSILRIQQVVRGDSAAYFCASSSDDSYEQYFGPGTRLTVT.

The V gene is TRBV5-4, the J gene TRBJ2-5, with 15 bases fitting TRBD2. This CDR3 has 16 residues. Germline V gene lookup returns CDR1 SGHNT and CDR2 YYREEE (reference sequence). J gave up 5 bases and V 4 bases, and 6 bases lay outside the gene matches. This CDR3 is CASSRTSGGAWETQYF. CDR3 nucleotides: TGTGCCAGCAGCAGGACTAGCGGGGGGGCCTGGGAGACCCAGTACTTC.

The rearrangement uses TRBV14 and TRBJ2-4; 8 bases match TRBD1. The V and J ends lost 2 bases and 7 bases, in that order; junction bases with no gene match: 7. The CDR3 has 15 amino acids. Germline CDR1 SGHDN, CDR2 FVKESK. Here the CDR3 DNA reads TGTGCCAGCAGCCAAATGGACAGGGCGTGGAACATTCAGTACTTC. Translating gives CASSQMDRAWNIQYF.

The V and J genes are TRBV14 and TRBJ2-2; the D gene could be TRBD1 or TRBD2 (5 bases each). V shed 1 base and J shed 4 bases, with 10 bases lying between them. The CDR3 runs to 15 residues. Germline-derived CDR1 and CDR2 are SGHDN and FVKESK. This chain's CDR3 is CASSQVRGGTGELFF. The CDR3 DNA sequence: TGTGCCAGCAGCCAAGTGAGGGGTGGCACCGGGGAGCTGTTTTTT.

The gene calls are TRBV6-1 and TRBJ2-3; no definite D call. This CDR3 is 13 amino acids long. Trimming removed 1 base at V and 5 bases at J, with 7 bases between. Germline-derived CDR1 and CDR2 are MNHNS and SASEGT. In DNA form, the CDR3 reads TGTGCCAGCAGTGAAGTCGGCAGAGATACGCAGTATTTT. It specifies CASSEVGRDTQYF.

This clone was counted a single time. The V and J genes are TRBV9 and TRBJ2-2; a weak D match, TRBD2 (5 bases). The CDR3 length is 15 residues. Trimming took 6 bases from V and 7 from J, leaving 19 bases between them. Germline V gene sequence: CDR1 SGDLS, CDR2 YYNGEE. The CDR3 here is CASTPLRGNNGELFF. DNA of the CDR3: TGTGCCAGCACCCCCCTTCGGGGAAATAACGGGGAGCTGTTTTTT.

This clone was counted only a few times. The chain joins TRBV5-4 to TRBJ1-3; D unclear. The germline V and J ends were trimmed by 3 bases and 0 bases, with 7 bases remaining between them. The CDR3 sequence is 14 residues long. The germline V gene encodes CDR1 SGHNT and CDR2 YYREEE (reference sequence). In DNA, the CDR3 is TGTGCCAGCAGCTCCGATCTCTCTGGAAACACCATATATTTT. Encoded protein: CASSSDLSGNTIYF. The full variable domain, in which reference TRBV5-4 and TRBJ1-3 provide the parts outside the CDR3, is ETGVTQSPTHLIKTRGQQVTLRCSSQSGHNTVSWYQQALGQGPQFIFQYYREEENGRGNFPPRFSGLQFPNYSSELNVNALELDDSALYLCASSSDLSGNTIYFGEGSWLTVV.

CDR3 sequence: CASSIEGPRADTQYF. The CDR3 DNA is TGTGCCAGTAGTATCGAGGGGCCCAGGGCAGATACGCAGTATTTT. V is TRBV19 and J is TRBJ2-3; D tentatively fits TRBD1 or TRBD2 (5 bases each). V gave up 3 bases and J gave up 4 bases, with 14 bases separating them. Germline lookup yields CDR1 LNHDA and CDR2 SQIVND (reference sequence). CDR3 length: 15 amino acids. Filled out from reference TRBV19 and TRBJ2-3, the complete variable domain reads DGGITQSPKYLFRKEGQNVTLSCEQNLNHDAMYWYRQDPGQGLRLIYYSQIVNDFQKGDIAEGYSVSREKKESFPLTVTSAQKNPTAFYLCASSIEGPRADTQYFGPGTRLTVL.

This clone was seen a handful of times. This chain connects TRBV27 to TRBJ2-1; D could derive from TRBD1 or TRBD2 (6 bases each). Germline lookup yields CDR1 MNHEY and CDR2 SMNVEV (reference sequence). The CDR3 covers 17 residues. Trimming removed 6 bases at V and 1 base at J, with 19 bases between. The CDR3 spells CASSTGVRGVSYNEQFF. The CDR3 bases are TGTGCCAGCAGCACAGGAGTAAGGGGGGTGTCCTACAATGAGCAGTTCTTC.

This clone was detected once. The chain recombines TRBV7-6 with TRBJ2-4; D is possibly TRBD2 (7 bases). The germline gives CDR1 SGHVS, CDR2 FNYEAQ. The germline V and J ends were trimmed by 3 bases and 2 bases, with 14 bases remaining between them. This CDR3 contains 16 residues. CDR3 residues: CASSFGGGPSKNIQYF. The CDR3 DNA follows: TGTGCCAGCAGCTTTGGCGGGGGCCCATCCAAAAACATTCAGTACTTC.

The chain employs TRBV9 and TRBJ2-5, with D maybe TRBD1 (6 bases). Trimming left V 0 bases short and J 5 bases short, with 14 bases between. Germline CDR1 and CDR2: SGDLS and YYNGEE. CDR3 size: 15 residues. Here the CDR3 DNA reads TGTGCCAGCAGCGTAGGTACAGGGCTAATGGAGACCCAGTACTTC. Protein: CASSVGTGLMETQYF. The full variable domain, rest sourced from reference TRBV9 and TRBJ2-5, is DSGVTQTPKHLITATGQRVTLRCSPRSGDLSVYWYQQSLDQGLQFLIQYYNGEERAKGNILERFSAQQFPDLHSELNLSSLELGDSALYFCASSVGTGLMETQYFGPGTRLLVL.

V usage is TRBV4-3 and J usage is TRBJ2-5, with D maybe TRBD2 (6 bases). CDR1 is LGHNA and CDR2 is YSLEER in the germline V gene. This CDR3 region has 19 residues. Trimming cost V 3 bases and J 5 bases, with 28 bases left between them. The CDR3 loop reads CASSQHPNPTRPTGETQYF. The CDR3 nucleotides read TGCGCCAGCAGCCAGCATCCTAACCCGACTAGGCCCACCGGGGAGACCCAGTACTTC.

Concerning this clone: The same CDR3 arises from other DNA sequences in this sample as well. This rearrangement joins TRBV30 to TRBJ1-1; D is undetermined. Trimming took off 1 base at V and 0 bases at J, with 6 bases between the two ends. Germline V CDR1 and CDR2: GTSNPN, SVGIG (reference sequence). This CDR3 is 13 amino acids long. CDR3 coding DNA: TGTGCCTGGAGTGGTCAGTTGAACACTGAAGCTTTCTTT. Translation gives CAWSGQLNTEAFF. Drawing the rest from reference TRBV30 and TRBJ1-1, the complete variable domain is SQTIHQWPATLVQPVGSPLSLECTVEGTSNPNLYWYRQAAGRGLQLLFYSVGIGQISSEVPQNLSASRPQDRQFILSSKKLLLSDSGFYLCAWSGQLNTEAFFGQGTRLTVV.

The rearrangement uses TRBV7-2 and TRBJ2-1; D is possibly TRBD1 or TRBD2 (6 bases each). With 8 bases removed from V and 7 bases from J, the gap between germline ends came to 24 bases. This CDR3 is built from 16 residues. Germline V gives CDR1 SGHTA, CDR2 FQGNSA. Written as DNA, the CDR3 is TGTGCCAGCCATCCTAGGGGGGCTAGCGTGGGGAATGAGCAGTTCTTC. It translates to CASHPRGASVGNEQFF. Supplemented by reference TRBV7-2 and TRBJ2-1, the full variable domain reads GAGVSQSPSNKVTEKGKDVELRCDPISGHTALYWYRQSLGQGLEFLIYFQGNSAPDKSGLPSDRFSAERTGGSVSTLTIQRTQQEDSAVYLCASHPRGASVGNEQFFGPGTRLTVL.

This chain joins TRBV14 and TRBJ1-6; D is undetermined. Germline CDR1 SGHDN, CDR2 FVKESK. The CDR3 covers 13 residues. The V and J ends lost 4 bases and 8 bases respectively, with 9 bases between them. This CDR3 is CASSPLEDSPLHF. CDR3 sequence (DNA): TGTGCCAGCAGCCCCCTGGAAGATTCACCCCTCCACTTT.

V is TRBV7-9 and J is TRBJ1-4, with D unresolved. Trimming stripped 3 bases from V and 8 bases from J, with 16 bases between. Germline CDR1 is SEHNR and CDR2 is FQNEAQ (reference sequence). This CDR3 is 15 amino acids long. DNA for the CDR3: TGTGCCAGCAGCTTGGCTGAATCGGTACAGGAAAAACTGTTTTTT. Translating it yields CASSLAESVQEKLFF.